What follows are 13 T cell receptor beta chains derived from one specimen sequenced in a study of PD-1 blockade in mismatch repair-deficient tumors. Clones were read by immunoSEQ multiplex PCR, and TCRdb kept only the in-frame ones, dropping some. This table has 120,000 or so clones, about 88% appearing once. The source material was peripheral blood, sampled 44 weeks after starting pembrolizumab. The origin of the receptors is an adult with mismatch repair-deficient cancer.

The chain couples TRBV4-2 to TRBJ2-1; 8 bases map to TRBD2. The ends lost 0 bases at V and 8 bases at J; junction bases unmatched: 3. The V gene's germline CDR1 is LGHNA and CDR2 YNFKEQ. The CDR3 is made up of 14 amino acids. CDR3 nucleotides: TGTGCCAGCAGCCAAGAAGGACTAGCCTATGAGCAGTTCTTC. This sequence encodes CASSQEGLAYEQFF.

The chain combines TRBV7-9 with TRBJ2-2, with unresolved D. The V gene's germline CDR1 is SEHNR and CDR2 FQNEAQ (reference sequence). The CDR3 length is 16 residues. V was shortened by 1 base and J by 5 bases, with 14 bases between the two germline ends. The DNA of the CDR3 is TGTGCCAGCAGCTTAGTGGGCCTTCAAGGAACCGGGGAGCTGTTTTTT. It translates to CASSLVGLQGTGELFF.

This clone was seen only a few times. J is TRBJ2-3 and V is TRBV11-2; perhaps TRBD1 as D (5 bases). V lost 2 bases and J lost 3, with 12 bases in between. This CDR3 region has 15 residues. The germline V gene encodes CDR1 SGHAT and CDR2 FQNNGV. CDR3 protein: CASSLWQGWTDTQYF. For the CDR3, the DNA is TGTGCCAGCAGCTTATGGCAGGGTTGGACAGATACGCAGTATTTT.

V gene TRBV6-5 combines with J gene TRBJ2-1; 8 nucleotides agree with TRBD1. This CDR3 contains 13 residues. From germline, CDR1 is MNHEY and CDR2 SVGAGI. With 6 bases clipped from V and 7 bases from J, the junction kept 5 bases outside the gene matches. The CDR3 DNA sequence: TGTGCCAGCAGAAGGACAGGGAGTAATGAGCAGTTCTTC. Translated: CASRRTGSNEQFF.

Comment on this clone: The junction shows a germline mismatch at one end, possibly a read error. This chain connects TRBV28 to TRBJ2-7; 13 bases align to TRBD2. CDR1 MDHEN and CDR2 SYDVKM come from the germline V gene. The CDR3 spans 16 residues. CDR3: CASSIWTSGSSYEQYF. The CDR3 coding sequence is TGTGCCAGCAGTATATGGACTAGCGGGAGCTCCTACGAGCAGTACTTC.

About this clone: At the DNA level, this CDR3 is encoded by other sequences in the same sample as well. The chain recombines TRBV27 with TRBJ2-1, with 7 bases identical to TRBD2. Germline values: CDR1 MNHEY, CDR2 SMNVEV (reference sequence). This CDR3 contains 15 residues. V lost 5 bases and J lost 4; bases outside the gene matches: 8. Written as DNA, the CDR3 is TGTGCCAGCAGTCTCGGCCCAGCGGGGTACAATGAGCAGTTCTTC. Translating gives CASSLGPAGYNEQFF.

This CDR3 is CASGLGRWGEQFF. The DNA for the CDR3 is TGTGCTAGTGGTTTGGGGCGGTGGGGTGAGCAGTTCTTC. The chain carries TRBV12-5 and TRBJ2-1; D is unresolved. Trimming took off 1 base at V and 9 bases at J, with 10 bases between the two ends. The germline gives CDR1 LGHNT, CDR2 FRNRAP. This CDR3 is 13 amino acids long.

V gene TRBV7-6 combines with J gene TRBJ2-2; 14 bases align to TRBD2. The CDR3 covers 18 residues. V shed 5 bases and J 3 bases; nucleotides not matched to a gene: 8. Germline V gene sequence: CDR1 SGHVS, CDR2 FNYEAQ. CDR3 DNA: TGTGCCAGCAGCCCGGGACTAGCGGGAGAAAGATACACCGGGGAGCTGTTTTTT. The encoded protein is CASSPGLAGERYTGELFF.

The chain combines TRBV5-6 with TRBJ2-7; possible D gene TRBD1, 6 bases. Germline CDR1 reads SGHDT; CDR2 reads YYEEEE. The V end was cut by 0 bases, the J end by 4 bases, with 17 bases between. The CDR3 is 16 residues long. In nucleotides, the CDR3 is TGTGCCAGCAGCTTGGTGGACAGAAGAGCCGGGTACGAGCAGTACTTC. Translating it yields CASSLVDRRAGYEQYF.

The chain joins TRBV29-1 to TRBJ2-5, with 13 bases matching TRBD2. The CDR3 has 15 residues. Germline loops: CDR1 SQVTM, CDR2 ANQGSEA. V shed 1 base, J shed 4 bases, and the junction held 3 bases outside the gene matches. CDR3 region: CSVEGGLAGIETQYF. The CDR3 DNA sequence: TGCAGCGTTGAAGGGGGACTAGCGGGAATAGAGACCCAGTACTTC.

The chain carries TRBV28 and TRBJ2-3; possible D gene TRBD2, 6 bases. The V gene lost 4 bases and the J gene lost 3 bases, with 14 bases spanning the gap. Germline V gives CDR1 MDHEN, CDR2 SYDVKM. CDR3 length: 15 residues. CDR3 region: CASSSFPAGTDTQYF. The CDR3 nucleotides read TGTGCCAGCAGTTCTTTTCCCGCGGGGACAGATACGCAGTATTTT.

This clone was recorded once. The chain recombines TRBV30 with TRBJ2-7; possible D gene TRBD2, 6 bases. CDR3 length: 15 amino acids. From germline, CDR1 is GTSNPN and CDR2 SVGIG (reference sequence). Trimming took 3 bases from V and 2 from J, leaving 17 bases between them. The CDR3 reads CAWSPLLGEAYEQYF. The CDR3 DNA follows: TGTGCCTGGAGCCCACTGTTGGGGGAGGCCTACGAGCAGTACTTC.

This clone was seen once. The chain links TRBV6-6 to TRBJ1-2; D uncertain. The CDR3 totals 14 residues. Trimming removed 2 bases at V and 3 bases at J, with 10 bases between. Germline V lookup: CDR1 MNHNY, CDR2 SVGAGI (reference sequence). This CDR3 reads CASSYKGMDYGYTF. In DNA, the CDR3 is TGTGCCAGCAGTTACAAGGGAATGGACTATGGCTACACCTTC.